This entry features one T cell receptor (beta chain) sequence. This record belongs to a study of control samples from healthy donors and cancer patients. In germline, CDR1 is LNHDA, CDR2 SQIVND (reference sequence). CDR3 length equals 16 residues. The J segment lost 9 bases and the V segment lost 2 bases, leaving 11 bases of the junction unmatched. Clones were sequenced by immunoSEQ multiplex PCR, and TCRdb holds only the in-frame ones, with some missing. The data contain tens of thousands of clones, over 90% of them seen just once; the ten biggest clones take up roughly a quarter. This receptor was obtained from a woman in her 50s with head and neck cancer. The sequencing sample was made of PBMCs. The V gene is TRBV19, the J gene TRBJ2-2; 8 bases align to TRBD2. The CDR3 spells CASSITGGGNIRELFF. Here the CDR3 DNA reads TGTGCCAGTAGTATAACGGGAGGGGGGAATATCAGGGAGCTGTTTTTT. The variable domain in full, with the rest retrieved from reference TRBV19 and TRBJ2-2, is DGGITQSPKYLFRKEGQNVTLSCEQNLNHDAMYWYRQDPGQGLRLIYYSQIVNDFQKGDIAEGYSVSREKKESFPLTVTSAQKNPTAFYLCASSITGGGNIRELFFGEGSRLTVL.